Each of the 29 T cell receptor beta chains below was sequenced from the same sample in a study of T cell responses to AZD1222 COVID-19 vaccine (dated by TCRdb to the early 2020s). This specimen's time point label, per the study, means: baseline before first vaccination. Library preparation was by the immunoSEQ multiplex PCR assay. TCRdb stores this immuneACCESS table with in-frame sequences only. Part of the clones is absent; in the studies checked, under half of the shortfall reflects unresolved V genes, and no reason is known for the rest. The table for this sample lists tens of thousands of clones; about 83% of them were counted only once. 6.5% to 8% of the sample is taken by the ten largest. This sample comprised peripheral blood, obtained on day 0 of AZD1222 vaccination. These receptors were obtained from an adult in good health.

The chain is built from TRBV28 and TRBJ1-2; TRBD1 aligns across 7 bases. Germline V gene lookup returns CDR1 MDHEN and CDR2 SYDVKM. This CDR3 has 14 amino acids. J was trimmed by 2 bases and V by 6 bases; bases with no gene match: 6. The CDR3 DNA is TGTGCCAGCAGCTCCGGACAGGCGAACTATGGCTACACCTTC. Translated, it gives CASSSGQANYGYTF.

The V call is TRBV5-5, the J call TRBJ1-1; D unresolved. CDR3 size: 15 residues. Germline lookup yields CDR1 SGHKS and CDR2 YYEKEE (reference sequence). Trimming took off 3 bases at V and 3 bases at J, with 15 bases between the two ends. The DNA for the CDR3 is TGTGCCAGCAGCTCGTCGGGAGCCGGGGACACTGAAGCTTTCTTT. It translates to CASSSSGAGDTEAFF.

V and J are TRBV11-2 and TRBJ2-3, with 7 bases that match TRBD2. V gave up 1 base and J gave up 2 bases; unmatched junction bases: 6. Looked up from germline, CDR1 is SGHAT and CDR2 is FQNNGV. The CDR3 is 16 residues long. The CDR3 DNA follows: TGTGCCAGCAGCTTAGGGGAGGGCGACCACACAGATACGCAGTATTTT. Encoded protein: CASSLGEGDHTDTQYF.

The V gene is TRBV7-2, the J gene TRBJ1-2; 7 bases are a match to TRBD1. This CDR3 has 14 amino acids. The V gene's germline CDR1 is SGHTA and CDR2 FQGNSA. J was trimmed by 6 bases and V by 5 bases; bases with no gene match: 9. CDR3 sequence: CASSPDRVRHGYTF. The CDR3 DNA reads as TGTGCCAGCAGCCCAGACAGGGTTCGCCATGGCTACACCTTC. Based on the CDR3 plus reference TRBV7-2 and TRBJ1-2, the full variable domain is GAGVSQSPSNKVTEKGKDVELRCDPISGHTALYWYRQSLGQGLEFLIYFQGNSAPDKSGLPSDRFSAERTGGSVSTLTIQRTQQEDSAVYLCASSPDRVRHGYTFGSGTRLTVV.

This chain uses TRBV14 with TRBJ1-4; the match to TRBD1 covers 8 bases. Germline CDR1 is SGHDN and CDR2 is FVKESK. This CDR3 spans 15 amino acids. Trimming cost V 3 bases and J 0 bases; bases outside gene matches: 0. DNA of the CDR3: TGTGCCAGCAGCCAGACAGGGGCAACTAATGAAAAACTGTTTTTT. It encodes CASSQTGATNEKLFF.

The chain uses TRBV19 and TRBJ2-3, with D possibly TRBD2 on 5 matching bases. Germline V lookup: CDR1 LNHDA, CDR2 SQIVND (reference sequence). V lost 7 bases to trimming and J lost 0 bases, with 17 bases between them. The CDR3 contains 16 residues. This chain's CDR3 is CASTSWTGRSTDTQYF. The DNA of the CDR3 is TGTGCCAGTACCTCTTGGACTGGGCGGAGCACAGATACGCAGTATTTT.

The CDR3 is CASSLDGTNSGNTIYF. CDR3 nucleotide sequence: TGCGCCAGCAGCTTGGACGGGACAAACTCTGGAAACACCATATATTTT. The gene calls are TRBV5-1 and TRBJ1-3, with D tentatively TRBD1 (6 bases). The CDR3 spans 16 residues. CDR1 SGHRS and CDR2 YFSETQ come from the germline V gene. Trimming stripped 0 bases from V and 0 bases from J, with 10 bases between. Combining the CDR3 with reference TRBV5-1 and TRBJ1-3 gives the whole variable domain KAGVTQTPRYLIKTRGQQVTLSCSPISGHRSVSWYQQTPGQGLQFLFEYFSETQRNKGNFPGRFSGRQFSNSRSEMNVSTLELGDSALYLCASSLDGTNSGNTIYFGEGSWLTVV.

The chain uses TRBV6-5 and TRBJ1-2; D not resolved. Germline values: CDR1 MNHEY, CDR2 SVGAGI. The CDR3 covers 14 residues. V was cut by 4 bases and J by 4 bases, with 13 bases left in between. CDR3 amino acids: CASSWGDWGYGYTF. The CDR3 coding sequence is TGTGCCAGCAGTTGGGGAGACTGGGGCTATGGCTACACCTTC.

The chain joins TRBV24-1 to TRBJ1-2, with 7 nucleotides matching TRBD1. V lost 3 bases and J lost 5; bases outside the gene matches: 11. The length of the CDR3 is 16 residues. Germline CDR1 is KGHDR and CDR2 is SFDVKD. CDR3 DNA sequence: TGTGCCACCAGTGATCTACAGCAGACAGGGCTGTATGGCTACACCTTC. Translation: CATSDLQQTGLYGYTF.

The V and J genes are TRBV3-1 (or the pseudogene TRBV3-2) and TRBJ2-5, with D possibly TRBD1 on 6 matching bases. Per the germline V gene, CDR1 is LGHDT and CDR2 is YNNKEL (reference sequence). V lost 7 bases to trimming and J lost 6 bases, with 15 bases between them. The CDR3 spans 13 residues. CDR3 region: CASTKTGSKTQYF. The CDR3 DNA follows: TGTGCCAGCACTAAAACAGGGTCGAAGACCCAGTACTTC.

This sequence joins TRBV5-6 and TRBJ1-4; D remains ambiguous. The CDR3 runs to 16 residues. The V and J ends lost 2 bases and 7 bases respectively, with 18 bases between them. The germline V gene encodes CDR1 SGHDT and CDR2 YYEEEE. The CDR3 bases are TGTGCCAGCAGCTTTTCTCGCGGGCCCATGGGTGAAAAACTGTTTTTT. This encodes CASSFSRGPMGEKLFF. Full variable domain (rest looked up from reference TRBV5-6 and TRBJ1-4): DAGVTQSPTHLIKTRGQQVTLRCSPKSGHDTVSWYQQALGQGPQFIFQYYEEEERQRGNFPDRFSGHQFPNYSSELNVNALLLGDSALYLCASSFSRGPMGEKLFFGSGTQLSVL.

The chain links TRBV6-4 to TRBJ2-1; 8 bases map to TRBD1. Per germline, CDR1 MRHNA and CDR2 SNTAGT. The CDR3 has 14 residues. V was pared by 2 bases and J by 7 bases, with 4 bases of the junction left unmatched. The CDR3 protein is CASSDGQGGNEQFF. Here the CDR3 DNA reads TGTGCCAGCAGTGACGGACAGGGTGGGAATGAGCAGTTCTTC.

The chain combines TRBV5-6 with TRBJ2-7; D not certain. Germline CDR1 reads SGHDT; CDR2 reads YYEEEE. The CDR3 is 13 residues long. Trimming removed 4 bases at V and 2 bases at J, with 10 bases between. The DNA for the CDR3 is TGTGCCAGCAGCGGGCCATACCCCTACGAGCAGTACTTC. Translation: CASSGPYPYEQYF.

In its sample, this clone was seen once. This chain uses TRBV4-3 with TRBJ1-2, with a weak D call TRBD1 (5 bases). V shed 1 base and J shed 7 bases, with 13 bases lying between them. There are 14 residues in the CDR3. The germline V gene encodes CDR1 LGHNA and CDR2 YSLEER. In nucleotides, the CDR3 is TGCGCCAGCAGCCAAGCCGGGGCGCTGGGTGGCTACACCTTC. Protein product: CASSQAGALGGYTF.

The J gene is TRBJ2-3, the V gene TRBV2; 12 nucleotides match TRBD2. The CDR3 is made up of 14 amino acids. With V trimmed by 5 bases and J by 8 bases, 5 bases remained unmatched. From germline, CDR1 is SNHLY and CDR2 FYNNEI. CDR3 sequence reads: CASSTGLAGSTQYF. The CDR3 DNA sequence: TGTGCCAGCAGTACGGGACTAGCGGGTAGTACGCAGTATTTT.

The chain uses TRBV5-4 and TRBJ1-3; perhaps TRBD1 as D (5 bases). Germline values: CDR1 SGHNT, CDR2 YYREEE (reference sequence). V was trimmed by 4 bases and J by 0 bases, leaving 11 bases between them. The CDR3 has 15 residues. In nucleotides, the CDR3 is TGTGCCAGCAGCGAGGGGTTAAGCTCTGGAAACACCATATATTTT. This gives the protein CASSEGLSSGNTIYF.

The chain has TRBV2 and TRBJ1-4; tentative D call: TRBD1 (5 bases). Germline-derived CDR1 and CDR2 are SNHLY and FYNNEI. Trimming removed 5 bases at V and 8 bases at J, with 18 bases between. The CDR3 has 15 amino acids. The CDR3 region is CASSPWTRRGEKLFF. CDR3 DNA: TGTGCCAGCAGTCCCTGGACGAGGCGGGGGGAAAAACTGTTTTTT.

The chain carries TRBV6-1 and TRBJ1-2; possibly TRBD1 for D (6 bases). Between the trimmed V and J ends, which lost 1 base and 8 bases, there was a span of 11 bases. The V gene's germline CDR1 is MNHNS and CDR2 SASEGT. The CDR3 length is 13 residues. The CDR3 bases are TGTGCCAGCAGTGAAGTGAAGACAGGAGGCTACACCTTC. Its translation is CASSEVKTGGYTF.

The chain employs TRBV27 and TRBJ1-2; no clear D gene. Trimming stripped 3 bases from V and 0 bases from J, with 8 bases between. The CDR3 consists of 14 residues. The germline V gene has CDR1 MNHEY and CDR2 SMNVEV (reference sequence). The CDR3 region has the DNA TGTGCCAGCAGTTTCTACGGTCCTAACTATGGCTACACCTTC. Its translation: CASSFYGPNYGYTF.

V usage is TRBV5-4 and J usage is TRBJ2-1, with 10 bases identical to TRBD2. The length of the CDR3 is 15 residues. CDR1 is SGHNT and CDR2 is YYREEE in the germline V gene (reference sequence). The junction had 12 bases not matched to a gene; V was cut back by 5 bases and J by 10 bases. Here the CDR3 reads CASRAGTSALGEQFF. The CDR3 DNA is TGTGCCAGCAGGGCCGGGACTAGCGCCTTAGGGGAGCAGTTCTTC.

The chain links TRBV6-1 to TRBJ1-1; D gene unclear. The CDR3 extends over 14 amino acids. V was clipped by 3 bases and J by 2 bases, with 10 bases between them. Germline V gene lookup returns CDR1 MNHNS and CDR2 SASEGT. This CDR3 is CASSESFENTEAFF. CDR3 sequence (DNA): TGTGCCAGCAGTGAGTCGTTCGAAAACACTGAAGCTTTCTTT.

The CDR3 DNA is TGTGCCAGCTCATCACTAGGGGGGGGCTACGAGCAGTACTTC. Translated, it gives CASSSLGGGYEQYF. The chain uses TRBV18 and TRBJ2-7; tentative D call: TRBD2 (7 bases). V was cut by 5 bases and J by 3 bases, with 14 bases left in between. CDR3 length equals 14 residues. Germline V gene data show CDR1 as KGHSH and CDR2 as LQKENI.

The CDR3 spells CASNMAVTGETQYF. The CDR3 nucleotides are TGTGCCAGCAACATGGCGGTAACGGGGGAGACCCAGTACTTC. The V and J genes are TRBV7-9 and TRBJ2-5; D perhaps matches TRBD2 (5 bases). The CDR3 is 14 amino acids. V shed 7 bases and J shed 5 bases, with 17 bases lying between them. CDR1 and CDR2 (germline): SEHNR, FQNEAQ (reference sequence).

The chain carries TRBV19 and TRBJ1-5; D is uncertain. The V end lost 3 bases, the J end lost 0 bases, and 9 bases lay between the germline ends. The germline V gene encodes CDR1 LNHDA and CDR2 SQIVND (reference sequence). CDR3 length: 15 amino acids. The CDR3 sequence is CASSIGSLSNQPQHF. The CDR3 DNA is TGTGCCAGTAGTATCGGGAGCCTTAGCAATCAGCCCCAGCATTTT.

The chain couples TRBV15 to TRBJ2-7; possible D gene TRBD2, 6 bases. V was clipped by 5 bases and J by 3 bases, with 17 bases between them. The CDR3 contains 15 residues. Germline V gene sequence: CDR1 LNHNV, CDR2 YYDKDF (reference sequence). Here the CDR3 reads CATSETGLANYEQYF. CDR3 nucleotide sequence: TGTGCCACCAGCGAAACGGGACTCGCCAACTACGAGCAGTACTTC.

The rearrangement uses TRBV7-2 and TRBJ1-2; D uncertain. CDR3 length: 15 residues. V lost 5 bases and J 4 bases, leaving 17 bases between the germline ends. The germline CDR1 and CDR2 sequences are SGHTA and FQGNSA. In DNA form, the CDR3 reads TGTGCCAGCAGCCCCCCCCGGGCAGGAGTCTATGGCTACACCTTC. It codes for CASSPPRAGVYGYTF. Filled out from reference TRBV7-2 and TRBJ1-2, the complete variable domain reads GAGVSQSPSNKVTEKGKDVELRCDPISGHTALYWYRQSLGQGLEFLIYFQGNSAPDKSGLPSDRFSAERTGGSVSTLTIQRTQQEDSAVYLCASSPPRAGVYGYTFGSGTRLTVV.

The chain combines TRBV9 with TRBJ2-7; 7 bases fit TRBD1. Germline assignment: CDR1 SGDLS and CDR2 YYNGEE. With 1 base clipped from V and 3 bases from J, the junction kept 7 bases outside the gene matches. The CDR3 is 15 amino acids. For the CDR3, the DNA is TGTGCCAGCAGCGTAACCGCGACAGGGTACTACGAGCAGTACTTC. This encodes CASSVTATGYYEQYF. The complete variable domain, with remaining parts taken from reference TRBV9 and TRBJ2-7, reads DSGVTQTPKHLITATGQRVTLRCSPRSGDLSVYWYQQSLDQGLQFLIQYYNGEERAKGNILERFSAQQFPDLHSELNLSSLELGDSALYFCASSVTATGYYEQYFGPGTRLTVT.

The chain has TRBV5-1 and TRBJ2-7; 10 nucleotides line up with TRBD2. The germline V gene has CDR1 SGHRS and CDR2 YFSETQ. V shed 0 bases and J 6 bases; nucleotides not matched to a gene: 6. The CDR3 runs 15 residues. DNA of the CDR3: TGCGCCAGCAGCTTGGAAGTAGCGGGGGGCTCCGAGCAGTACTTC. Its translation: CASSLEVAGGSEQYF.

The chain uses TRBV5-1 and TRBJ1-3; TRBD1 matches 9 bases. The CDR3 extends over 18 amino acids. After removal of 1 base from V and 1 base from J, the junction contained 9 bases not matched to a gene. CDR1 SGHRS and CDR2 YFSETQ come from the germline V gene. DNA of the CDR3: TGCGCCAGCAGCTTGACCAGCAGGACAGGGGATTCTGGAAACACCATATATTTT. This sequence encodes CASSLTSRTGDSGNTIYF.